One sample yielded the 21 T cell receptor beta chains listed below, sequenced in a study of shared clonotypes between healthy human individuals. Produced via immunoSEQ multiplex PCR; TCRdb's table is partial and in-frame only. The sample includes nearly 2 million clones, approximately 95% seen only once; the top ten take 1% to 1.5%. Selected positively for CCR7 and CD45RO-negative, naive CD8 cells excluded terminally differentiated effector memory CD45RA+ cells. The sample taken for sequencing was naive CD8+ T cells sorted from blood. These receptors all stem from a man in his late teens or twenties in good health.

This rearrangement joins TRBV7-2 to TRBJ2-7, with D perhaps given as TRBD1 or TRBD2 (5 bases each). V was shortened by 1 base and J by 7 bases, with 20 bases between the two germline ends. Germline V gives CDR1 SGHTA, CDR2 FQGNSA. This CDR3 spans 16 amino acids. The CDR3 region is CASSLEGRDPLWEQYF. CDR3 sequence (DNA): TGTGCCAGCAGCTTAGAGGGCAGGGACCCCCTATGGGAGCAGTACTTC.

This CDR3 reads CASSPRGKNTEAFF. The CDR3, as DNA: TGTGCCAGCAGTCCCCGGGGGAAGAACACTGAAGCTTTCTTT. V and J are TRBV6-5 and TRBJ1-1; D possibly corresponds to TRBD1 (5 bases). The CDR3 covers 14 residues. The ends were cut back, 5 bases at V and 1 base at J, with 11 bases in the middle. The germline V gene has CDR1 MNHEY and CDR2 SVGAGI.

J is TRBJ2-7 and V is TRBV11-2, with TRBD1 matching over 10 bases. Losses at the gene ends were 5 bases for V and 4 bases for J; bases not matched to a gene: 11. The CDR3 contains 16 residues. Germline V CDR1 and CDR2: SGHAT, FQNNGV. The CDR3 loop reads CASSPGWGQGLYEQYF. Written as DNA, the CDR3 is TGTGCCAGCAGCCCCGGGTGGGGACAGGGGTTATACGAGCAGTACTTC.

The chain joins TRBV4-1 to TRBJ1-6, with D uncertain. CDR3 size: 15 residues. The V gene's germline CDR1 is MGHRA and CDR2 YSYEKL. Trimming shortened V by 3 bases and J by 7 bases, and 13 bases separated the two germline ends. The CDR3 bases are TGCGCCAGCAGCCAGGAGATATCGGGGAATTCACCCCTCCACTTT. This encodes CASSQEISGNSPLHF.

This clone was recorded once. V is TRBV28 and J is TRBJ2-7, with D possibly matching TRBD1 (5 bases). The CDR3 runs 15 residues. Germline V gene data show CDR1 as MDHEN and CDR2 as SYDVKM. Trimming took 2 bases from V and 5 from J, leaving 16 bases between them. The CDR3 sequence: CASSLIGRVGDEQYF. The CDR3 nucleotides read TGTGCCAGCAGTTTAATCGGCAGGGTCGGCGACGAGCAGTACTTC.

This clone was seen more than once but under ten times. The CDR3 loop reads CAWSWDSDGYTF. The CDR3 region has the DNA TGTGCCTGGAGTTGGGATTCCGATGGCTACACCTTC. The V call is TRBV30, the J call TRBJ1-2; D unresolved. The V end was cut by 2 bases, the J end by 6 bases, with 10 bases between. The CDR3 runs to 12 residues. Germline CDR1 is GTSNPN and CDR2 is SVGIG (reference sequence).

J is TRBJ1-2 and V is TRBV14; a weak D match, TRBD1 (5 bases). Germline CDR1 SGHDN, CDR2 FVKESK. V was pared by 4 bases and J by 4 bases, with 16 bases between. The CDR3 covers 15 residues. The CDR3 here is CASSPLQETSYGYTF. In DNA form, the CDR3 reads TGTGCCAGCAGCCCGCTACAGGAGACAAGCTATGGCTACACCTTC.

The rearrangement uses TRBV5-4 and TRBJ2-5, with D possibly matching TRBD1 (5 bases). This CDR3 region has 13 residues. CDR1 is SGHNT and CDR2 is YYREEE in the germline V gene (reference sequence). V gave up 1 base and J gave up 5 bases, with 9 bases separating them. The CDR3 loop is CASSLWGRETQYF. In DNA form, the CDR3 reads TGTGCCAGCAGCTTGTGGGGCCGGGAGACCCAGTACTTC.

The CDR3 bases are TGTGCCAGCAGCCCCGGGCACCAAGAGACCCAGTACTTC. Translating it yields CASSPGHQETQYF. This sequence joins TRBV5-4 and TRBJ2-5; D gene unclear. The CDR3 sequence is 13 residues long. The V gene's germline CDR1 is SGHNT and CDR2 YYREEE (reference sequence). Trimming removed 4 bases at V and 0 bases at J, with 7 bases between.

The rearrangement uses TRBV7-2 and TRBJ2-7; TRBD1 matches 7 bases. Looked up from germline, CDR1 is SGHTA and CDR2 is FQGNSA. The CDR3 is 18 residues long. V lost 3 bases and J lost 4; bases outside the gene matches: 18. The CDR3 coding sequence is TGTGCCAGCAGCTTGAGGGGGCAACGGCTACCGGGTTTGTACGAGCAGTACTTC. Protein product: CASSLRGQRLPGLYEQYF.

The chain combines TRBV29-1 with TRBJ1-2; no clear D gene. The CDR3 has 16 residues. CDR1 is SQVTM, CDR2 ANQGSEA, per germline. Trimming took 0 bases from V and 7 from J, leaving 21 bases between them. The CDR3 sequence is CSVEEIPEASLGGYTF. DNA for the CDR3: TGCAGCGTTGAAGAAATTCCCGAAGCCTCGCTAGGTGGCTACACCTTC.

The chain uses TRBV5-4 and TRBJ2-2, with a weak D call TRBD2 (6 bases). The CDR3 covers 16 residues. The germline CDR1 and CDR2 sequences are SGHNT and YYREEE (reference sequence). V shed 0 bases and J shed 5 bases, with 14 bases lying between them. CDR3 protein: CASSLGARGTTGELFF. The CDR3 region has the DNA TGTGCCAGCAGCTTGGGGGCCCGGGGGACGACCGGGGAGCTGTTTTTT.

For this clone: Other DNA sequences within the sample encode an identical CDR3. The J gene is TRBJ2-2, the V gene TRBV4-1; 7 bases match TRBD1. The CDR3 totals 15 residues. The J segment lost 5 bases and the V segment lost 0 bases, leaving 3 bases of the junction unmatched. CDR1 and CDR2 (germline): MGHRA, YSYEKL. CDR3 nucleotide sequence: TGCGCCAGCAGCCAAGACGCAGGGGGTACCGGGGAGCTGTTTTTT. It codes for CASSQDAGGTGELFF.

The genes are TRBV4-1 and TRBJ2-2; 7 bases match TRBD1. There are 18 residues in the CDR3. The ends lost 4 bases at V and 1 base at J; junction bases unmatched: 12. Germline loops: CDR1 MGHRA, CDR2 YSYEKL. CDR3 amino acids: CASSPTPGQAVNTGELFF. The DNA for the CDR3 is TGCGCCAGCAGCCCGACCCCTGGACAGGCGGTGAACACCGGGGAGCTGTTTTTT.

The chain carries TRBV10-1 and TRBJ2-5; D gene ambiguous. V lost 1 base and J lost 1, with 10 bases in between. CDR3 size: 15 residues. Germline CDR1 WNHNN, CDR2 SYGVQD (reference sequence). Here the CDR3 DNA reads TGCGCCAGCAGTGAGTGGGTTTCGGGCCAAGAGACCCAGTACTTC. Its translation: CASSEWVSGQETQYF.

The chain recombines TRBV5-4 with TRBJ1-4; no reliable D call. CDR1 and CDR2 from the germline V gene are SGHNT and YYREEE (reference sequence). Trimming took 4 bases from V and 0 from J, leaving 10 bases between them. The CDR3 totals 15 residues. The CDR3 here is CASSPESTTNEKLFF. DNA of the CDR3: TGTGCCAGCAGCCCCGAGTCTACAACTAATGAAAAACTGTTTTTT.

The chain carries TRBV5-1 and TRBJ2-7, with a tentative D call TRBD1 (6 bases). Trimming left V 2 bases short and J 5 bases short, with 20 bases between. CDR1 and CDR2 (germline): SGHRS, YFSETQ. The CDR3 contains 16 residues. The CDR3 bases are TGCGCCAGCAGCTTAAAGGACAGTTATGGTAGTAACGAGCAGTACTTC. As protein: CASSLKDSYGSNEQYF.

CDR3: CASSPTLWQPQHF. DNA of the CDR3: TGTGCCAGCAGCCCGACCCTTTGGCAGCCCCAGCATTTT. This chain links TRBV6-1 with TRBJ1-5; no firm D call. V was shortened by 6 bases and J by 7 bases, with 13 bases between the two germline ends. The CDR3 sequence is 13 residues long. Per germline, CDR1 MNHNS and CDR2 SASEGT.

The V and J genes are TRBV21-1 and TRBJ2-7; the DNA was not compared with TRBD2, the D call given in the table. TRBV21-1 is an annotated pseudogene. The CDR3 has 15 residues. The CDR3: CASSKEAGISYEQYF. CDR3 DNA: TGTGCCAGCAGCAAAGAGGCGGGAATTTCCTACGAGCAGTACTTC.

V gene TRBV7-9 combines with J gene TRBJ2-1; D is unresolved. With 5 bases removed from V and 1 base from J, the gap between germline ends came to 12 bases. The CDR3 consists of 15 residues. Per the germline V gene, CDR1 is SEHNR and CDR2 is FQNEAQ (reference sequence). The CDR3 loop reads CASSQSVPSYNEQFF. For the CDR3, the DNA is TGTGCCAGCAGCCAGAGCGTTCCGTCCTACAATGAGCAGTTCTTC.

The chain has TRBV28 and TRBJ2-5, with 8 bases fitting TRBD1. V trimming: 7 bases; J trimming: 4 bases; junction bases outside the gene matches: 11. Germline CDR1 is MDHEN and CDR2 is SYDVKM. This CDR3 contains 15 residues. CDR3 sequence: CASTRLQGALETQYF. DNA of the CDR3: TGTGCCAGCACCCGCCTGCAGGGGGCCTTAGAGACCCAGTACTTC.